The 12 T cell receptor beta chains in this list originate from one sample, sequenced in a study of T-cell reconstitution after alpha-beta-depleted transplantation in children. For TCRbeta, the library was prepared with unique molecular identifiers. One entry per CDR3 protein results from TCRdb running MiXCR on the PCR reads. The sample shows 500,000 to 650,000 distinct CDR3 sequences, 10% to 15% of them seen only once. The specimen comprised PBMCs, mostly from graft donor cells, sampled 360 days after TCRalphabeta/CD19-depleted stem cell transplant. These receptors originate from a male patient between 10 and 17 years old who had a stem cell transplant for acute myeloid leukemia, so the T cells may come from the graft donor.

This clonotype was seen repeatedly, ten times or more. This chain links TRBV29-1 with TRBJ2-5; 7 bases line up with TRBD1. The trim removed 1 base at V and 2 bases at J, leaving 1 base unmatched. This CDR3 has 13 residues. Germline CDR1 reads SQVTM; CDR2 reads ANQGSEA. The CDR3 is CSVEGDRQETQYF. CDR3 sequence (DNA): TGCAGCGTTGAAGGGGACAGACAAGAGACCCAGTACTTC. Full variable domain (rest looked up from reference TRBV29-1 and TRBJ2-5): SAVISQKPSRDICQRGTSLTIQCQVDSQVTMMFWYRQQPGQSLTLIATANQGSEATYESGFVIDKFPISRPNLTFSTLTVSNMSPEDSSIYLCSVEGDRQETQYFGPGTRLLVL.

A few counts support this clonotype. The chain joins TRBV24-1 to TRBJ2-1; weak D call: TRBD2 (7 bases). The V and J ends lost 5 bases and 2 bases respectively, with 9 bases between them. The CDR3 consists of 14 residues. CDR1 and CDR2 (germline): KGHDR, SFDVKD. The chain's CDR3 is CATSGGGAYNEQFF. In DNA form, the CDR3 reads TGTGCCACCAGTGGGGGGGGCGCCTACAATGAGCAGTTCTTC.

CDR3 residues: CASSHRGQLNTEAFF. The DNA for the CDR3 is TGTGCCAGCAGTCACCGGGGACAGCTGAACACTGAAGCTTTCTTT. J is TRBJ1-1 and V is TRBV7-9, with 7 bases that match TRBD1. The CDR3 totals 15 residues. CDR1 SEHNR and CDR2 FQNEAQ come from the germline V gene (reference sequence). Unmatched junction bases numbered 7, after V lost 6 bases and J lost 0 bases.

This clonotype has a handful of counts. The chain joins TRBV7-2 to TRBJ2-5, with 7 bases identical to TRBD2. V gave up 5 bases and J gave up 5 bases; unmatched junction bases: 11. The CDR3 consists of 15 residues. Looked up from germline, CDR1 is SGHTA and CDR2 is FQGNSA. CDR3 loop: CASSLRGGSGETQYF. The CDR3 DNA is TGTGCCAGCAGCCTACGGGGCGGGAGTGGCGAGACCCAGTACTTC.

This clonotype was found a few times. The genes are TRBV30 and TRBJ2-1; D assignment may be TRBD1 or TRBD2 (6 bases each). Germline V CDR1 and CDR2: GTSNPN, SVGIG (reference sequence). Trimming took off 0 bases at V and 0 bases at J, with 9 bases between the two ends. CDR3 length equals 15 residues. DNA for the CDR3: TGTGCCTGGAGTGTAGGGGGGAGCTCCTACAATGAGCAGTTCTTC. It encodes CAWSVGGSSYNEQFF.

This clonotype was seen ten or more times. The V call is TRBV29-1, the J call TRBJ2-3; D remains unclear. Trimming took 4 bases from V and 2 from J, leaving 10 bases between them. The CDR3 extends over 13 amino acids. The germline gives CDR1 SQVTM, CDR2 ANQGSEA. In DNA, the CDR3 is TGCAGCGTTGGGGCAGGACCCACAGATACGCAGTATTTT. Translation gives CSVGAGPTDTQYF.

There are many counts of this clonotype. The chain uses TRBV7-6 and TRBJ2-1, with D perhaps being TRBD1 or TRBD2 (6 bases each). The CDR3 consists of 16 residues. Germline CDR1 SGHVS, CDR2 FNYEAQ. With 0 bases removed from V and 4 bases from J, the gap between germline ends came to 13 bases. CDR3 region: CASSLAGGRAYNEQFF. Here the CDR3 DNA reads TGTGCCAGCAGCTTAGCGGGGGGCAGGGCGTACAATGAGCAGTTCTTC.

This sequence joins TRBV29-1 and TRBJ2-7; 8 bases align to TRBD1. Germline V gene data show CDR1 as SQVTM and CDR2 as ANQGSEA. Losses at the gene ends were 0 bases for V and 4 bases for J; bases not matched to a gene: 8. CDR3 length: 15 amino acids. The CDR3 loop reads CSVEERTGTLYEQYF. CDR3 DNA: TGCAGCGTTGAAGAGAGGACAGGGACGCTTTACGAGCAGTACTTC.

The chain employs TRBV6-2 or TRBV6-3 and TRBJ2-7, with 8 bases matching TRBD2. V shed 2 bases and J 1 base; nucleotides not matched to a gene: 7. Germline V CDR1 and CDR2: MNHEY, SVGEGT. CDR3 size: 16 residues. CDR3 coding DNA: TGTGCCAGCAGTTACCCCAGCGGGAGAACGTCCTACGAGCAGTACTTC. Residues: CASSYPSGRTSYEQYF.

This chain uses TRBV18 with TRBJ2-7, with D possibly being TRBD2 (5 bases). This CDR3 comprises 13 residues. Germline CDR1 KGHSH, CDR2 LQKENI. The V and J ends lost 3 bases and 7 bases respectively, with 13 bases between them. CDR3 bases: TGTGCCAGCTCACCTGGGAGAAGGGTTGAGCAGTACTTC. Residues: CASSPGRRVEQYF.

This rearrangement joins TRBV29-1 to TRBJ2-1; 14 bases match TRBD2. With V trimmed by 6 bases and J by 3 bases, 13 bases remained unmatched. The CDR3 sequence is 18 residues long. In germline, CDR1 is SQVTM, CDR2 ANQGSEA. CDR3: CSVPSGGLAGGSYNEQFF. DNA of the CDR3: TGCAGCGTACCGTCCGGAGGACTAGCGGGAGGAAGCTACAATGAGCAGTTCTTC.

The chain combines TRBV28 with TRBJ2-4; TRBD2 matches 14 bases. The CDR3 loop spans 20 amino acids. With 5 bases clipped from V and 1 base from J, the junction kept 13 bases outside the gene matches. Germline V lookup: CDR1 MDHEN, CDR2 SYDVKM. For the CDR3, the DNA is TGTGCCAGCAGTCAGGGACTAGCGGGAGTCTTAGGGTGGGCCAAAAACATTCAGTACTTC. As protein: CASSQGLAGVLGWAKNIQYF.